Listed here are 14 T cell receptor beta chains from one sample, sequenced in a study of OX40 agonist ivuxolimab in advanced cancers. Clones were read by immunoSEQ multiplex PCR, and TCRdb kept only the in-frame ones, dropping some. The table includes some 45,000 clones, 75% to 90% detected once. This material consisted of CD4+ or CD8+ T cells sorted from blood, taken in a trial of the OX40 agonist ivuxolimab. The origin of the receptors is an adult with an advanced solid tumor such as melanoma, head and neck, liver or kidney cancer.

This clone is a singleton in its sample. The V and J genes are TRBV28 and TRBJ2-4; the D is unclear. The CDR3 loop spans 16 amino acids. Germline V gives CDR1 MDHEN, CDR2 SYDVKM. Trimming took 7 bases from V and 0 from J, leaving 16 bases between them. The CDR3 protein is CASNPDQPLAKNIQYF. The CDR3, as DNA: TGTGCCAGCAATCCTGACCAGCCCCTAGCCAAAAACATTCAGTACTTC.

V gene TRBV7-9 combines with J gene TRBJ2-2, with D perhaps matching TRBD2 (5 bases). The length of the CDR3 is 16 residues. V gave up 1 base and J gave up 6 bases, with 15 bases separating them. CDR1 SEHNR and CDR2 FQNEAQ come from the germline V gene (reference sequence). The CDR3 DNA reads as TGTGCCAGCAGCTTAGTTGGGCAGACTAACGCCGGGGAGCTGTTTTTT. This translates into CASSLVGQTNAGELFF.

This clone was observed a handful of times. The rearrangement joins TRBV2 to TRBJ2-7, with D possibly being TRBD2 (7 bases). This CDR3 contains 15 residues. Germline assignment: CDR1 SNHLY and CDR2 FYNNEI. Trimming removed 3 bases from V and 4 bases from J, with 16 bases in between. CDR3 residues: CASSDGGRGSYEQYF. CDR3 DNA: TGTGCCAGCAGTGATGGGGGGAGGGGGTCGTACGAGCAGTACTTC.

This clone was seen once. This CDR3 reads CASGTDYYNEQFF. In nucleotides, the CDR3 is TGTGCCAGCGGGACTGATTATTACAATGAGCAGTTCTTC. The V call is TRBV9, the J call TRBJ2-1, with D maybe TRBD2 (6 bases). Germline V gene data show CDR1 as SGDLS and CDR2 as YYNGEE. The ends were cut back, 7 bases at V and 4 bases at J, with 12 bases in the middle. The length of the CDR3 is 13 residues.

The chain uses TRBV28 and TRBJ2-7; D unresolved. Germline CDR1 is MDHEN and CDR2 is SYDVKM. The germline V and J ends were trimmed by 6 bases and 4 bases, with 7 bases remaining between them. The CDR3 consists of 11 residues. CDR3 residues: CASSPGYEQYF. In nucleotides, the CDR3 is TGTGCCAGCAGCCCCGGGTACGAGCAGTACTTC.

This rearrangement joins TRBV5-1 to TRBJ2-7; D call uncertain. V lost 3 bases and J 1 base, leaving 8 bases between the germline ends. Germline V lookup: CDR1 SGHRS, CDR2 YFSETQ. The CDR3 loop spans 13 amino acids. The CDR3 coding sequence is TGCGCCAGCAGCTCGGGCCTATCCTACGAGCAGTACTTC. Its translation is CASSSGLSYEQYF.

The chain carries TRBV7-9 and TRBJ1-6; TRBD1 might be the D (5 bases). The germline CDR1 and CDR2 sequences are SEHNR and FQNEAQ (reference sequence). V dropped 5 bases and J dropped 2 bases, with 13 bases sitting between them. CDR3 length: 16 amino acids. This CDR3 reads CASSRPEGAYNSPLHF. CDR3 DNA sequence: TGTGCCAGCAGCCGTCCGGAAGGGGCCTATAATTCACCCCTCCACTTT.

This clone was counted a few times. The genes are TRBV19 and TRBJ2-7, with 8 bases that match TRBD1. The CDR3 length is 15 residues. Trimming removed 1 base from V and 1 base from J; junction bases left unmatched: 3. Germline V gene lookup returns CDR1 LNHDA and CDR2 SQIVND (reference sequence). CDR3 nucleotide sequence: TGTGCCAGTAGTATAGTCGGGACAGGTTCCTACGAGCAGTACTTC. The encoded protein is CASSIVGTGSYEQYF.

The chain carries TRBV7-2 and TRBJ2-1; tentative D call: TRBD2 (6 bases). The CDR3 consists of 16 residues. V gave up 0 bases and J gave up 0 bases, with 9 bases separating them. CDR1 and CDR2 from the germline V gene are SGHTA and FQGNSA. The CDR3 nucleotides read TGTGCCAGCAGCTTAGCTCGGACTAACTCCTACAATGAGCAGTTCTTC. Translated: CASSLARTNSYNEQFF.

The chain has TRBV6-5 and TRBJ2-6, with D hard to call. With 9 bases removed from V and 4 bases from J, the gap between germline ends came to 10 bases. The CDR3 is made up of 13 amino acids. Per the germline V gene, CDR1 is MNHEY and CDR2 is SVGAGI. The CDR3 nucleotides read TGTGCCAGTCACATAACCGGGGCCAACGTCCTGACTTTC. It specifies CASHITGANVLTF.

The V call is TRBV6-5, the J call TRBJ1-2, with TRBD1 as a possible D gene (5 bases). CDR1 and CDR2 (germline): MNHEY, SVGAGI. CDR3 length: 14 residues. Trimming removed 0 bases at V and 2 bases at J, with 7 bases between. The CDR3: CASSYSGTNYGYTF. CDR3 DNA sequence: TGTGCCAGCAGTTACTCCGGGACGAACTATGGCTACACCTTC.

This clone is judged medium-sized (0.01 to 0.1%). This chain joins TRBV7-6 and TRBJ2-7; TRBD1 aligns across 7 bases. Germline CDR1 and CDR2: SGHVS and FNYEAQ. The CDR3 covers 15 residues. V trimming: 1 base; J trimming: 3 bases; junction bases outside the gene matches: 6. CDR3 nucleotide sequence: TGTGCCAGCAGCTTAGGTTGGACAGGAATCTACGAGCAGTACTTC. It encodes CASSLGWTGIYEQYF.

The chain employs TRBV7-6 and TRBJ2-2, with 8 bases aligning to TRBD1. This CDR3 region has 14 residues. CDR1 and CDR2 from the germline V gene are SGHVS and FNYEAQ. V lost 1 base, J lost 7 bases, and 2 bases stayed unmatched. The DNA for the CDR3 is TGTGCCAGCAGCTTAGTGGGACAGGTCGGGGAGCTGTTTTTT. Protein: CASSLVGQVGELFF. Complete variable domain (other parts from reference TRBV7-6 and TRBJ2-2): GAGVSQSPRYKVTKRGQDVALRCDPISGHVSLYWYRQALGQGPEFLTYFNYEAQQDKSGLPNDRFSAERPEGSISTLTIQRTEQRDSAMYRCASSLVGQVGELFFGEGSRLTVL.

The chain carries TRBV13 and TRBJ2-7, with D perhaps TRBD2 (6 bases). The V end was cut by 2 bases, the J end by 4 bases, with 9 bases between. The CDR3 is 13 residues long. CDR1 is PRHDT and CDR2 is FYEKMQ in the germline V gene (reference sequence). CDR3 loop: CASSLYRGYEQYF. DNA of the CDR3: TGTGCCAGCAGCTTATACCGGGGGTACGAGCAGTACTTC.